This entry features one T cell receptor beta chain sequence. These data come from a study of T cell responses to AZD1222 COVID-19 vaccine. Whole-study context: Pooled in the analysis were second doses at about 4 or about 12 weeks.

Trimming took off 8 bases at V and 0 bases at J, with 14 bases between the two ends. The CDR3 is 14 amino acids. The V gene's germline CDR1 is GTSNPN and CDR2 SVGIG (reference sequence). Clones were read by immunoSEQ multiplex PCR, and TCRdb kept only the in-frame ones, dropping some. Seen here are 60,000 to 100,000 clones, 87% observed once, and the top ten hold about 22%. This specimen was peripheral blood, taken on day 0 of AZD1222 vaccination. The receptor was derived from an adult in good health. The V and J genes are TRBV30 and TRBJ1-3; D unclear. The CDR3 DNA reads TGTGCCCAACCCGGCGGAGCCTCTGGAAACACCATATATTTT. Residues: CAQPGGASGNTIYF.